These 21 T cell receptor beta chains were sequenced from one sample in a study of CD4 T cells in relation to SARS-CoV-2 and coronaviruses. Produced via immunoSEQ multiplex PCR; TCRdb's table is partial and in-frame only. The sample lists 60,000 or so clones; about 95% were seen once. Unexposed donor CD4+ T cells date from about 2011-2018, before the COVID-19 pandemic. Sequencing was done on a sample of naive CD4+ T cells from PBMCs. Subset in this sample: naive CD4+ T cells isolated by negative enrichment. The source is a human donor in good health.

The sample holds one count of this clone. The rearrangement joins TRBV18 to TRBJ2-7, with TRBD1 as a possible D gene (7 bases). The V end was cut by 6 bases, the J end by 6 bases, with 18 bases between. Germline V CDR1 and CDR2: KGHSH, LQKENI. This CDR3 has 14 amino acids. The CDR3 loop is CASSPKEGAREQYF. CDR3 DNA sequence: TGTGCCAGCTCTCCCAAGGAGGGGGCCCGCGAGCAGTACTTC.

The rearrangement links TRBV19 to TRBJ2-6, with unresolved D. Germline V lookup: CDR1 LNHDA, CDR2 SQIVND (reference sequence). The CDR3 sequence is 15 residues long. V was clipped by 1 base and J by 0 bases, with 4 bases between them. The CDR3 region has the DNA TGTGCCAGTAGTATAGCCAACTCTGGGGCCAACGTCCTGACTTTC. This translates into CASSIANSGANVLTF.

This chain joins TRBV29-1 and TRBJ2-2; 7 bases map to TRBD1. The CDR3 contains 17 residues. Germline V gene sequence: CDR1 SQVTM, CDR2 ANQGSEA. The V segment lost 0 bases and the J segment 1 base; nucleotides outside the gene matches: 8. CDR3 protein: CSVEDGQGVRNTGELFF. In DNA, the CDR3 is TGCAGCGTTGAAGATGGTCAGGGGGTAAGGAACACCGGGGAGCTGTTTTTT.

This rearrangement joins TRBV28 to TRBJ2-5; 7 nucleotides match TRBD2. The CDR3 extends over 14 amino acids. The germline CDR1 and CDR2 sequences are MDHEN and SYDVKM. The V gene end was trimmed by 7 bases and the J gene end by 4 bases; junction bases not matched to a gene: 9. CDR3 sequence reads: CASTSSGLPETQYF. DNA for the CDR3: TGTGCCAGCACCTCCTCGGGACTACCAGAGACCCAGTACTTC.

The chain employs TRBV6-5 and TRBJ2-7; D might be TRBD2 (6 bases). Trimming stripped 9 bases from V and 2 bases from J, with 17 bases between. Germline V CDR1 and CDR2: MNHEY, SVGAGI. The CDR3 runs 14 residues. This CDR3 reads CASRLGGPPYEQYF. The CDR3, as DNA: TGTGCCAGTCGTCTGGGGGGTCCACCCTACGAGCAGTACTTC.

The rearrangement joins TRBV28 to TRBJ2-3; a weak D match, TRBD2 (6 bases). Per the germline V gene, CDR1 is MDHEN and CDR2 is SYDVKM. CDR3 length: 15 residues. The V end was cut by 4 bases, the J end by 4 bases, with 15 bases between. The CDR3 spells CASSYLRRGADTQYF. The CDR3 DNA is TGTGCCAGCAGTTACCTTAGGAGGGGTGCAGATACGCAGTATTTT.

The genes are TRBV19 and TRBJ1-1; 7 nucleotides line up with TRBD1. Unmatched junction bases numbered 13, after V lost 10 bases and J lost 5 bases. Germline CDR1 LNHDA, CDR2 SQIVND (reference sequence). CDR3 size: 14 residues. CDR3 DNA sequence: TGTGCCACATTGGAACAGGGGCGCACAACTGAAGCTTTCTTT. Protein product: CATLEQGRTTEAFF.

The rearrangement uses TRBV11-2 and TRBJ1-2; TRBD1 might be the D (6 bases). Germline V CDR1 and CDR2: SGHAT, FQNNGV. The CDR3 runs 14 residues. Trimming left V 0 bases short and J 7 bases short, with 12 bases between. The CDR3 DNA follows: TGTGCCAGCAGCTTAGAGGCGTCAGGGGCTGGCTACACCTTC. It specifies CASSLEASGAGYTF.

The chain's CDR3 is CASSSPKGYTWDTGELFF. The CDR3 region has the DNA TGTGCCAGCAGCTCCCCGAAGGGGTATACCTGGGACACCGGGGAGCTGTTTTTT. This chain links TRBV7-9 with TRBJ2-2, with D tentatively TRBD1 (5 bases). The CDR3 runs 18 residues. V gave up 4 bases and J gave up 3 bases, with 21 bases separating them. The V gene's germline CDR1 is SEHNR and CDR2 FQNEAQ (reference sequence).

V and J are TRBV9 and TRBJ2-1; 10 nucleotides agree with TRBD2. V was pared by 0 bases and J by 7 bases, with 10 bases of the junction left unmatched. The CDR3 is 17 residues long. CDR1 is SGDLS and CDR2 is YYNGEE in the germline V gene. The CDR3 DNA sequence: TGTGCCAGCAGCGTAGGGCTAGCGGGAGCCGGAATAAATGAGCAGTTCTTC. Translation: CASSVGLAGAGINEQFF. The full variable domain, in which reference TRBV9 and TRBJ2-1 provide the parts outside the CDR3, is DSGVTQTPKHLITATGQRVTLRCSPRSGDLSVYWYQQSLDQGLQFLIQYYNGEERAKGNILERFSAQQFPDLHSELNLSSLELGDSALYFCASSVGLAGAGINEQFFGPGTRLTVL.

This sequence joins TRBV24-1 and TRBJ2-1, with TRBD2 matching over 7 bases. The V gene end was trimmed by 1 base and the J gene end by 8 bases; junction bases not matched to a gene: 10. CDR1 is KGHDR and CDR2 is SFDVKD in the germline V gene. The CDR3 runs 16 residues. In DNA, the CDR3 is TGTGCCACCAGTGATTTACCCGGGAGGCGAACGTATGAGCAGTTCTTC. As protein: CATSDLPGRRTYEQFF.

The chain has TRBV10-3 and TRBJ2-5, with D possibly TRBD2 on 5 matching bases. This CDR3 spans 16 amino acids. Germline CDR1 and CDR2: ENHRY and SYGVKD. V was cut by 3 bases and J by 2 bases, with 16 bases left in between. The CDR3 is CAISEGVGEFQETQYF. The CDR3 coding sequence is TGTGCCATCAGTGAAGGTGTGGGAGAGTTTCAAGAGACCCAGTACTTC.

CDR3 sequence reads: CASSKVLNALGNQPQHF. In nucleotides, the CDR3 is TGTGCCAGCAGCAAAGTCCTTAATGCTTTGGGCAATCAGCCCCAGCATTTT. The rearrangement links TRBV21-1 to TRBJ1-5. TRBV21-1 is an annotated pseudogene. The CDR3 is made up of 17 amino acids.

The V and J genes are TRBV5-4 and TRBJ2-1, with 12 nucleotides matching TRBD2. This CDR3 region has 17 residues. Germline loops: CDR1 SGHNT, CDR2 YYREEE (reference sequence). The ends lost 3 bases at V and 0 bases at J; junction bases unmatched: 4. The CDR3 region is CASSSASGRASYNEQFF. The CDR3 region has the DNA TGTGCCAGCAGCTCGGCTAGCGGGAGGGCCTCCTACAATGAGCAGTTCTTC.

The V gene is TRBV5-1, the J gene TRBJ2-5; the match to TRBD2 covers 10 bases. CDR1 and CDR2 (germline): SGHRS, YFSETQ. This CDR3 has 15 amino acids. V shed 4 bases and J 4 bases; nucleotides not matched to a gene: 7. CDR3 sequence reads: CASSSGTSAGETQYF. DNA of the CDR3: TGCGCCAGCAGCAGTGGGACTAGCGCTGGAGAGACCCAGTACTTC.

V and J are TRBV11-3 and TRBJ1-2, with D perhaps TRBD1 (6 bases). Trimming removed 0 bases at V and 4 bases at J, with 18 bases between. The germline gives CDR1 SGHNT, CDR2 YENEEA. The CDR3 sequence is 17 residues long. CDR3 DNA: TGTGCCAGCAGCTTAGAAACAGGGTTTGACCCATTCTATGGCTACACCTTC. This translates into CASSLETGFDPFYGYTF.

The sample holds a few counts of this clone. The gene calls are TRBV29-1 and TRBJ2-2; D not resolved. CDR1 is SQVTM, CDR2 ANQGSEA, per germline. The CDR3 runs 14 residues. The V end was cut by 5 bases, the J end by 0 bases, with 10 bases between. The CDR3 DNA sequence: TGCAGCGTTACGACACACGCGAACACCGGGGAGCTGTTTTTT. This sequence encodes CSVTTHANTGELFF.

The CDR3 here is CASGLATGRWVQEEIFVRETQYF. The DNA for the CDR3 is TGTGCTAGTGGTTTGGCCACAGGAAGATGGGTGCAGGAGGAGATCTTTGTACGAGAGACCCAGTACTTC. The V and J genes are TRBV12-5 and TRBJ2-5; D may be TRBD1 or TRBD2 (5 bases each). Trimming took 1 base from V and 4 from J, leaving 37 bases between them. Germline CDR1 and CDR2: LGHNT and FRNRAP. The CDR3 spans 23 residues. Combining the CDR3 with reference TRBV12-5 and TRBJ2-5 gives the whole variable domain DARVTQTPRHKVTEMGQEVTMRCQPILGHNTVFWYRQTMMQGLELLAYFRNRAPLDDSGMPKDRFSAEMPDATLATLKIQPSEPRDSAVYFCASGLATGRWVQEEIFVRETQYFGPGTRLLVL.

CDR3 sequence reads: CAWSGGLAGGTPQFF. CDR3 DNA sequence: TGTGCCTGGAGTGGGGGACTAGCGGGAGGGACCCCGCAGTTCTTC. V usage is TRBV30 and J usage is TRBJ2-1; 16 bases fit TRBD2. Germline loops: CDR1 GTSNPN, CDR2 SVGIG (reference sequence). Unmatched junction bases numbered 6, after V lost 1 base and J lost 12 bases. The CDR3 sequence is 15 residues long.

This clone was counted a single time. The chain is built from TRBV7-2 and TRBJ2-7; 9 bases line up with TRBD1. V shed 4 bases and J 8 bases; nucleotides not matched to a gene: 9. The CDR3 is 14 residues long. CDR1 SGHTA and CDR2 FQGNSA come from the germline V gene. The CDR3 sequence is CASSSNRGRFQQYF. The CDR3 nucleotides read TGTGCCAGCAGCTCCAACAGGGGGCGTTTTCAGCAGTACTTC.

The chain employs TRBV6-5 and TRBJ2-5; TRBD2 agrees at 10 bases. V trimming: 5 bases; J trimming: 2 bases; junction bases outside the gene matches: 5. The CDR3 covers 15 residues. Looked up from germline, CDR1 is MNHEY and CDR2 is SVGAGI. The CDR3: CASSPGLARQETQYF. DNA of the CDR3: TGTGCCAGCAGTCCGGGACTAGCGCGACAAGAGACCCAGTACTTC.